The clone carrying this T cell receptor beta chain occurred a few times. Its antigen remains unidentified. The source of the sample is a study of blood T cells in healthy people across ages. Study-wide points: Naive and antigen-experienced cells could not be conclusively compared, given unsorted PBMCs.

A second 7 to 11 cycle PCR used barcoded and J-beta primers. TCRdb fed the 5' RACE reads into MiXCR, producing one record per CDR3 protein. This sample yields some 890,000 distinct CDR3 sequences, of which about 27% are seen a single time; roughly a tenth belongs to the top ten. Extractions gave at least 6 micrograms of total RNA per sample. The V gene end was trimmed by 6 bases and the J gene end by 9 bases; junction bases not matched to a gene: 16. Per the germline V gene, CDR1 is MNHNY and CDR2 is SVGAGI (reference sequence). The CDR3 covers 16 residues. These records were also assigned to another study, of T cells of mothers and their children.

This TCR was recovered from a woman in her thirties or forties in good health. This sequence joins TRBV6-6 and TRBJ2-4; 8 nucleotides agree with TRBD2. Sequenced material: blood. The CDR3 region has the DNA TGTGCCAGCAGCTACACGACCTGGCGGGGGGATGTCATTCAGTACTTC. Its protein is CASSYTTWRGDVIQYF.